This TCR beta chain was observed in a study of post-analysis software for immune sequencing data. On the study more broadly: Relapsing-remitting, secondary progressive and progressive-relapsing courses of multiple sclerosis were included.

Sequencing libraries made from TCR beta cDNA carried unique molecular identifiers. Input of roughly 0.9 to 11 million T cells yielded a few hundred thousand cDNA molecules. TCRdb independently ran MiXCR on the PCR reads; one entry per CDR3 protein. The sample gives roughly 400,000 distinct CDR3 sequences, roughly 38% of which show up once; around 8% is in the top ten. This clonotype was seen a few times. The antigen is unknown. Findings and caveats of the study: The five TRBV segments detected at higher frequency in patients than in controls included TRBV5-6, TRBV5-1 and TRBV20-1. Those with multiple sclerosis, the patient group, showed significantly lower normalized Chao1 diversity than controls. By F measure, strong co-clustering occurred among samples prepared in the same batch.

This CDR3 spans 14 amino acids. V gave up 3 bases and J gave up 5 bases; unmatched junction bases: 4. Germline V gene sequence: CDR1 SSHAT, CDR2 FNYEAQ (reference sequence). Sequences were obtained from blood. This TCR derives from a girl aged 2 to 10 with multiple sclerosis. The genes are TRBV7-7 and TRBJ2-5; 9 bases map to TRBD1. The CDR3 bases are TGTGCCAGCAGCTTCACCGGGACAGGGGAGACCCAGTACTTC. Translation gives CASSFTGTGETQYF. Drawing the rest from reference TRBV7-7 and TRBJ2-5, the complete variable domain is GAGVSQSPRYKVTKRGQDVTLRCDPISSHATLYWYQQALGQGPEFLTYFNYEAQPDKSGLPSDRFSAERPEGSISTLTIQRTEQRDSAMYRCASSFTGTGETQYFGPGTRLLVL.